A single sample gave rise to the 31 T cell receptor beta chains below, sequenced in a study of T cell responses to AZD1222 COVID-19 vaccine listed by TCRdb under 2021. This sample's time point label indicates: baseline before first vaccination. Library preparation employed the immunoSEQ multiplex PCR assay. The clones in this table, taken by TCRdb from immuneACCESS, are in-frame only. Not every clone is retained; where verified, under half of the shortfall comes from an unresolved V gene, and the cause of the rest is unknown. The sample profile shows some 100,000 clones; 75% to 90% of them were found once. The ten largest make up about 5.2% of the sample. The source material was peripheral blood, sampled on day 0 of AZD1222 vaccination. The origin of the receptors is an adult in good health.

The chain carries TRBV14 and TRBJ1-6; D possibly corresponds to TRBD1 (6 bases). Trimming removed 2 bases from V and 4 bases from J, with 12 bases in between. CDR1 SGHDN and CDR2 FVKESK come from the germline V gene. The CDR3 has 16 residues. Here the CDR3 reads CASSQSWTVYNSPLHF. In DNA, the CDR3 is TGTGCCAGCAGCCAATCCTGGACAGTTTATAATTCACCCCTCCACTTT.

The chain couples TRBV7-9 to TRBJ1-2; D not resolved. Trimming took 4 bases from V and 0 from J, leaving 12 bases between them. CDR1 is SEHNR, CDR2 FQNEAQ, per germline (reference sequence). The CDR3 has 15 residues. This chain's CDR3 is CASSSPLAANYGYTF. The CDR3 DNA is TGTGCCAGCAGCTCCCCCCTCGCAGCTAACTATGGCTACACCTTC.

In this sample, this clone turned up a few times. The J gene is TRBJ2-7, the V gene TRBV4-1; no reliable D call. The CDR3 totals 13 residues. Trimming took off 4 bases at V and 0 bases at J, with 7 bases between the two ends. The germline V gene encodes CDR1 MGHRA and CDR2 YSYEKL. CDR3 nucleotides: TGCGCCAGCAGCCTACAGACCTCCTACGAGCAGTACTTC. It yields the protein CASSLQTSYEQYF.

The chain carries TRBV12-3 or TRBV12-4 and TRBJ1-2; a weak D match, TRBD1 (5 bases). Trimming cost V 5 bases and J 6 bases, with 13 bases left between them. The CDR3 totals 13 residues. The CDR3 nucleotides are TGTGCCAGCAGTCCCCGGGTCAGGGATGGCTACACCTTC. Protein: CASSPRVRDGYTF.

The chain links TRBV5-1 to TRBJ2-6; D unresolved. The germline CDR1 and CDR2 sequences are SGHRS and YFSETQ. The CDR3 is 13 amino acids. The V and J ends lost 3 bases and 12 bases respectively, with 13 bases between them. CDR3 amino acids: CASSSDTKTVLTF. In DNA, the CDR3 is TGCGCCAGCAGCTCTGACACGAAGACCGTCCTGACTTTC.

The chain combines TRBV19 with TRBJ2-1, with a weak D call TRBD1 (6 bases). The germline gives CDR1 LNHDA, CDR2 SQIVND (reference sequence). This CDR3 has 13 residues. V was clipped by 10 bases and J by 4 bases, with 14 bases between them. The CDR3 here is CATSPRGYNEQFF. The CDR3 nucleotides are TGTGCCACCTCGCCCAGGGGATACAATGAGCAGTTCTTC.

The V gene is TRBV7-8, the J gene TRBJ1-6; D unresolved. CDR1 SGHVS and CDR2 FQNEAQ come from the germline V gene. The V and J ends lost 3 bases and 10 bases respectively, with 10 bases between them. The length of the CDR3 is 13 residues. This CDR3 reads CASSLQVGSPLHF. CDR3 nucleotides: TGTGCCAGCAGCTTGCAGGTTGGCTCACCCCTCCACTTT.

CDR3 in DNA: TGTGCCAGCAGCCAGTTTCGCGGGAAACTCAGCTCCTACAATGAGCAGTTCTTC. Protein sequence: CASSQFRGKLSSYNEQFF. The gene calls are TRBV3-1 (or the pseudogene TRBV3-2) and TRBJ2-1; TRBD2 is a possible D gene (6 bases). The ends were cut back, 3 bases at V and 0 bases at J, with 18 bases in the middle. The CDR3 contains 18 residues. The germline CDR1 and CDR2 sequences are LGHDT and YNNKEL (reference sequence).

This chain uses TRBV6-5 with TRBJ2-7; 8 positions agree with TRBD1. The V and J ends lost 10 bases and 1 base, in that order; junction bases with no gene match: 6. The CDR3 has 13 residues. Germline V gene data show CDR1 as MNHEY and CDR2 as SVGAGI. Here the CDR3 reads CATMTGESYEQYF. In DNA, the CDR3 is TGTGCCACCATGACAGGGGAATCCTACGAGCAGTACTTC.

The CDR3 DNA is TGTGCCTGGAGTGTAGGTGGGCAGGTCTACGAGCAGTACTTC. Translated, it gives CAWSVGGQVYEQYF. The J gene is TRBJ2-7, the V gene TRBV30; D not certain. Deletions cut 0 bases from V and 3 bases from J, with 12 bases between. This CDR3 has 14 amino acids. Germline assignment: CDR1 GTSNPN and CDR2 SVGIG (reference sequence).

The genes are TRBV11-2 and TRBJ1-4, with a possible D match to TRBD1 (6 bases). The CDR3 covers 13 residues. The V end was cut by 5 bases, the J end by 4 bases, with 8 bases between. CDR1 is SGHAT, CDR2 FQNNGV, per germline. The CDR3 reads CASSTGFNEKLFF. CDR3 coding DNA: TGTGCCAGCAGCACAGGGTTTAATGAAAAACTGTTTTTT.

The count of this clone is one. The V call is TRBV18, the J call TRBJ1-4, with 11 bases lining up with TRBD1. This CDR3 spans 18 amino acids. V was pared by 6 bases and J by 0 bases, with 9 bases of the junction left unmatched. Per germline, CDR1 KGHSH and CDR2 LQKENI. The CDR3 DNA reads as TGTGCCAGCTCGCCTCCAGGGACAGGGGGAGCAACTAATGAAAAACTGTTTTTT. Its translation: CASSPPGTGGATNEKLFF.

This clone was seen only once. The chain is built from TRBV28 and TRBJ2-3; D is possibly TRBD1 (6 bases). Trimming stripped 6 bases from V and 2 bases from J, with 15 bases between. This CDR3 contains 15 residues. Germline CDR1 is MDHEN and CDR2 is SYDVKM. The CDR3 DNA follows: TGTGCCAGCAGCTCGCGGCAGGGGTACACAGATACGCAGTATTTT. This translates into CASSSRQGYTDTQYF.

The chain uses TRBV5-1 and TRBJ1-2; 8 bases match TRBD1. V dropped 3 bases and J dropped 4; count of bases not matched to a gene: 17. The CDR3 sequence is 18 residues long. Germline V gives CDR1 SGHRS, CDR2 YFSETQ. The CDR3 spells CASSSETGQGSATYGYTF. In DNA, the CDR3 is TGCGCCAGCAGCTCCGAGACCGGACAGGGTTCGGCTACCTATGGCTACACCTTC. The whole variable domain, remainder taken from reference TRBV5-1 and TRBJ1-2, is KAGVTQTPRYLIKTRGQQVTLSCSPISGHRSVSWYQQTPGQGLQFLFEYFSETQRNKGNFPGRFSGRQFSNSRSEMNVSTLELGDSALYLCASSSETGQGSATYGYTFGSGTRLTVV.

CDR3 loop: CASSRPSLGKETQYF. The CDR3 DNA sequence: TGTGCCAGCAGTCGACCCTCACTAGGGAAAGAGACCCAGTACTTC. The V call is TRBV7-9, the J call TRBJ2-5; tentatively, D is TRBD2 (5 bases). The ends were cut back, 6 bases at V and 3 bases at J, with 17 bases in the middle. Germline V gene lookup returns CDR1 SEHNR and CDR2 FQNEAQ (reference sequence). This CDR3 contains 15 residues.

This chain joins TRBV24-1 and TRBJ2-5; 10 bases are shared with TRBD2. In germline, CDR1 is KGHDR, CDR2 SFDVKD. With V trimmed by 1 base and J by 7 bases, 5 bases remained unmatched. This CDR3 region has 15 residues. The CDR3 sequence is CATSDFSGGAGTQYF. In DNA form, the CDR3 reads TGTGCCACCAGTGATTTCAGCGGGGGGGCTGGGACCCAGTACTTC.

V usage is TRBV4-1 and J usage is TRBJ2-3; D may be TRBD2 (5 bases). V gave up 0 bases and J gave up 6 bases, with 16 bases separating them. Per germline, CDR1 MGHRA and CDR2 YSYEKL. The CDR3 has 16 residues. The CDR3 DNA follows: TGCGCCAGCAGCCAAGACGGTGGAGGTGTGGTGGATACGCAGTATTTT. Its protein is CASSQDGGGVVDTQYF.

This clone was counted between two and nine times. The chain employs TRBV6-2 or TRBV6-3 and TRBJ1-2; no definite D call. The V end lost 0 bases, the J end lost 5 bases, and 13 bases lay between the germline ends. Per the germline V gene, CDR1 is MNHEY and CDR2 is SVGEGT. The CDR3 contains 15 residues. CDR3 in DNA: TGTGCCAGCAGTTACTCGTGGCAGAAGATGTATGGCTACACCTTC. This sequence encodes CASSYSWQKMYGYTF.

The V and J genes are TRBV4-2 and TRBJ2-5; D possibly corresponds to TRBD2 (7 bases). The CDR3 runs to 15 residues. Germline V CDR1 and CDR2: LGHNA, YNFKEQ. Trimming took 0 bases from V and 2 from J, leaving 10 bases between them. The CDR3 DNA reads TGTGCCAGCAGCCAAGATAGGGGGGGACAAGAGACCCAGTACTTC. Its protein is CASSQDRGGQETQYF.

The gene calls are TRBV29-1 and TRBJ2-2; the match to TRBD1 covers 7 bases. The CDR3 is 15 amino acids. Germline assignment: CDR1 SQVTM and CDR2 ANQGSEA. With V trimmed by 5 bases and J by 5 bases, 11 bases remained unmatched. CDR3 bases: TGCAGCGTTCCCAGGACAGGTTCTAGTACCGGGGAGCTGTTTTTT. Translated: CSVPRTGSSTGELFF.

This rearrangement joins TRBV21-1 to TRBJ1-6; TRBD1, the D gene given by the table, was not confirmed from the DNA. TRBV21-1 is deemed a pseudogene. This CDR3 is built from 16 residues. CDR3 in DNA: TGTGTTACAGCCAGAGACAGGCCCCCTAATGGTTCACCCCTCCACTTT. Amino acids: CVTARDRPPNGSPLHF.

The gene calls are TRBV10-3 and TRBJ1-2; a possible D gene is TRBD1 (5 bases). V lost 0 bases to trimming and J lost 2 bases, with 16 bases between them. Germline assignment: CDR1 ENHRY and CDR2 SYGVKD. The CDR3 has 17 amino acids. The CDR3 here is CAISESIGAQPNYGYTF. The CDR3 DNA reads TGTGCCATCAGTGAGTCGATTGGGGCGCAGCCCAACTATGGCTACACCTTC.

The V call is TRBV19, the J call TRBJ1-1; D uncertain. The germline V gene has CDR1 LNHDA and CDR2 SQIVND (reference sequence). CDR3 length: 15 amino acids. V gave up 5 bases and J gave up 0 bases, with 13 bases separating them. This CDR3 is CASSPSYSMNTEAFF. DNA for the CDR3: TGTGCCAGTAGTCCCAGCTACTCAATGAACACTGAAGCTTTCTTT.

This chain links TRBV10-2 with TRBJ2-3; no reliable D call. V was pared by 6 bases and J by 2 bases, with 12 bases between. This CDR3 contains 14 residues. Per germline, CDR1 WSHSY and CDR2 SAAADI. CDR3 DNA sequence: TGCGCCAGCAGGACACTATCGTCCACAGATACGCAGTATTTT. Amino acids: CASRTLSSTDTQYF.

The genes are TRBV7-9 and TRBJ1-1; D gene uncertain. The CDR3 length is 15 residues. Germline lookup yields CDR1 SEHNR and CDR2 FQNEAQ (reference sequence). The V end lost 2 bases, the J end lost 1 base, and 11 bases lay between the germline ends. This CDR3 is CASSLLAGRNTEAFF. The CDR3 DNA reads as TGTGCCAGCAGCTTATTAGCGGGCCGGAACACTGAAGCTTTCTTT.

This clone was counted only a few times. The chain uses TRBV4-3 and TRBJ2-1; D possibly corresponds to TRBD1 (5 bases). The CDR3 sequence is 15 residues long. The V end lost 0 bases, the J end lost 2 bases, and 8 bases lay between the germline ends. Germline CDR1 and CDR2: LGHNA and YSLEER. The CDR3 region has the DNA TGCGCCAGCAGCCAAGAACAGGTTACCTACAATGAGCAGTTCTTC. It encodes CASSQEQVTYNEQFF.

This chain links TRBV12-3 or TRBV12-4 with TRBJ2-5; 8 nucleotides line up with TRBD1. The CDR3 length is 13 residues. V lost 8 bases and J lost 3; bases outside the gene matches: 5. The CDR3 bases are TGTGCCAGCGCCGAGGACAGGGAAGAGACCCAGTACTTC. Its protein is CASAEDREETQYF.

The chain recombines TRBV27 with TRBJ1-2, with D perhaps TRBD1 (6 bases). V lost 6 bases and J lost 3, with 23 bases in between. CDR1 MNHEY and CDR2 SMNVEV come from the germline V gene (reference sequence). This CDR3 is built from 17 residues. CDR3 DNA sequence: TGTGCCAGCAGGCGATATGGGACACCCCAAGAGGACTATGGCTACACCTTC. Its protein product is CASRRYGTPQEDYGYTF.

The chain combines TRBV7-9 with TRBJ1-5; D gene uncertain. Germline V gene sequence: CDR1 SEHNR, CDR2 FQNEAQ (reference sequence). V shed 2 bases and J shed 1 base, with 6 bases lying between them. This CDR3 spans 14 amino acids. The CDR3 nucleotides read TGTGCCAGCAGCTTATCGTCGAGCAATCAGCCCCAGCATTTT. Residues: CASSLSSSNQPQHF.

CDR3 sequence: CASSPTTLSDEQFF. The CDR3 nucleotides read TGCGCCAGCAGCCCGACTACGTTGAGCGATGAGCAGTTCTTC. This sequence joins TRBV5-1 and TRBJ2-1; TRBD2 might be the D (5 bases). Germline CDR1 and CDR2: SGHRS and YFSETQ. V lost 4 bases and J 8 bases, leaving 16 bases between the germline ends. This CDR3 is built from 14 residues.

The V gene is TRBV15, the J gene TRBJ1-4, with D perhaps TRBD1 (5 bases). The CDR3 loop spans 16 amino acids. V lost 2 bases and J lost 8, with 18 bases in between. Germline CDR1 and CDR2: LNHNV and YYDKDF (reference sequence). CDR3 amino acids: CATSRRTGAGGEKLFF. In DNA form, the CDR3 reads TGTGCCACCAGCAGACGGACTGGGGCGGGTGGCGAAAAACTGTTTTTT. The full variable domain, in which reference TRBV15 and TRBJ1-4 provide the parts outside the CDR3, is DAMVIQNPRYQVTQFGKPVTLSCSQTLNHNVMYWYQQKSSQAPKLLFHYYDKDFNNEADTPDNFQSRRPNTSFCFLDIRSPGLGDTAMYLCATSRRTGAGGEKLFFGSGTQLSVL.